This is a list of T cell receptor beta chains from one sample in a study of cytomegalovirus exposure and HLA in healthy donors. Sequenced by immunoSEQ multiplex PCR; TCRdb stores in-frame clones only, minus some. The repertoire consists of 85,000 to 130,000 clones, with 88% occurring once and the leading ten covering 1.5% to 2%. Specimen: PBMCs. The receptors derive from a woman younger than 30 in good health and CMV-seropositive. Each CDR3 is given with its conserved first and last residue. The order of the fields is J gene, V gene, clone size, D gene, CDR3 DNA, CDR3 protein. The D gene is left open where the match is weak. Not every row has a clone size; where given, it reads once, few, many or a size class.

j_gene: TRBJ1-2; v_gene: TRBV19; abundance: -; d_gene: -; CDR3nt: TGTGCCAGTAGTATCGGCAGGGACTATGGCTACACCTTC; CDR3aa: CASSIGRDYGYTF
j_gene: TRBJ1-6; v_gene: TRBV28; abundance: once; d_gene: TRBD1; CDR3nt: TGTGCCAGCAGTTTGGCAGGGGGCAAAATGTCACCCCTCCACTTT; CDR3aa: CASSLAGGKMSPLHF
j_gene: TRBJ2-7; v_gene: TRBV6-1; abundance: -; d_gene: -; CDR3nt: TGTGCCAGCAGTGAATTCGAGGGGGCCTACGAGCAGTACTTC; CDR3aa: CASSEFEGAYEQYF
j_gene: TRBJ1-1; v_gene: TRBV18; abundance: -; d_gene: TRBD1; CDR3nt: TGTGCCAGCTCACCGGGACAGCAGAACACTGAAGCTTTCTTT; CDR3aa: CASSPGQQNTEAFF
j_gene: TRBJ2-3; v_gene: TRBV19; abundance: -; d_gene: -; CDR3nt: TGTGCCAGTAGCAGGGGTTCAGATACGCAGTATTTT; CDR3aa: CASSRGSDTQYF
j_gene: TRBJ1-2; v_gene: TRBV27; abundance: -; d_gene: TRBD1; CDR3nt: TGTGCCAGCAGTCTCTACTCCCACAGGGGGGACTATGGCTACACCTTC; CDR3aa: CASSLYSHRGDYGYTF
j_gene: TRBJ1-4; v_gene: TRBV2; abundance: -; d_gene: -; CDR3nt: TGTGCCAGCAGTGAAAGGGGGGGAGCGTTTTTT; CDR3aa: CASSERGGAFF
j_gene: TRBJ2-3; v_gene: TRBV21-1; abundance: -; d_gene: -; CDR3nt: TGTGCCAGCAGTCCCAGCGGGGGGGCAGATACGCAGTATTTT; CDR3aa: CASSPSGGADTQYF
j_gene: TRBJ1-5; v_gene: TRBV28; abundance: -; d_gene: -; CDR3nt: TGTGCCAGCAGTTTGTCAGGGAGGACTCAGCCCCAGCATTTT; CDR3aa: CASSLSGRTQPQHF
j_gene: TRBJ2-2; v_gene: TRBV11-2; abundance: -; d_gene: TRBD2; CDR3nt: TGTGCCAGCAGCTGGGGACTAAATGGCGGGGAGCTGTTTTTT; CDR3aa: CASSWGLNGGELFF
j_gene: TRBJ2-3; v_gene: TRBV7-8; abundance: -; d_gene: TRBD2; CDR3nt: TGTGCCAGCAGCGCGCTCGGGGGGGCCGGGACAGATACGCAGTATTTT; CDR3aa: CASSALGGAGTDTQYF
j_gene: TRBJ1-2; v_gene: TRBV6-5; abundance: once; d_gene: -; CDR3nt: TGTGCCAGCAGTTACTCCGGGCAGGGCTATGGCTACACCTTC; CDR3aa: CASSYSGQGYGYTF
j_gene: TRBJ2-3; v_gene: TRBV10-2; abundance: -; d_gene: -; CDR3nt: TGCGCCAGCAGGCTAGCGAGATCCACAGATACGCAGTATTTT; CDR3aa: CASRLARSTDTQYF
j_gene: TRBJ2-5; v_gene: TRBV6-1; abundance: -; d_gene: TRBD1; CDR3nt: TGTGCCAGCAGTGAAGGGGCCGGGACAGCATCTCAAGAGACCCAGTACTTC; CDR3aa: CASSEGAGTASQETQYF
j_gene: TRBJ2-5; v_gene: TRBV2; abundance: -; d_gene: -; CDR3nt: TGTGCCAGCAGGATAGAAGAGACCCAGTACTTC; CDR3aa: CASRIEETQYF
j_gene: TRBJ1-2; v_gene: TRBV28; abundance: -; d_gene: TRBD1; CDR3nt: TGTGCCAGCAGCCCCGGGACAGGCAAAGGGGCTAACTATGGCTACACCTTC; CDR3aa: CASSPGTGKGANYGYTF
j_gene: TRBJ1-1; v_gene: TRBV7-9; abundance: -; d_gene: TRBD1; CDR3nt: TGTGCCAGCAGCGCCCGGGACAGGGGTACTGAAGCTTTCTTT; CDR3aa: CASSARDRGTEAFF
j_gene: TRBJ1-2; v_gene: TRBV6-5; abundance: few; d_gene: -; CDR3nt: TGTGCCAGCAGTTACTCGCGGAGCTATGGCTACACCTTC; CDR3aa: CASSYSRSYGYTF
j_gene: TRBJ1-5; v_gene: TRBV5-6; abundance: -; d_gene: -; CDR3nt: TGTGCCAGCAGCTTGTGGGGGGAAGGGAGCAATCAGCCCCAGCATTTT; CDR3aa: CASSLWGEGSNQPQHF
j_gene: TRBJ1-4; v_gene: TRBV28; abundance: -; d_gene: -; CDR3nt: TGTGCCAGCAGTTTTGAGGGTGAAAAACTGTTTTTT; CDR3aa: CASSFEGEKLFF
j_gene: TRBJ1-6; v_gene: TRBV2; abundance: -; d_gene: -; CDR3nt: TGTGCCAGCAGTGAACCACAGGGTGGTTCACCCCTCCACTTT; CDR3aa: CASSEPQGGSPLHF
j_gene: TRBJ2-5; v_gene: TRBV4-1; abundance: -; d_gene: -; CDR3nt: TGCGCCAGCAGCCAGGACCCTGGCGCGGGGACGGAGACCCAGTACTTC; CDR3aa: CASSQDPGAGTETQYF
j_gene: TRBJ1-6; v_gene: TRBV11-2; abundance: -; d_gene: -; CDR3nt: TGTGCCAGCAGCTTAGGGCGACAGACCCTCCACTTT; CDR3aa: CASSLGRQTLHF
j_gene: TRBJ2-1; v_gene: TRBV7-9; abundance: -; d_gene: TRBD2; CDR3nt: TGTGCCAGCAGCGGCGTCTCGGGAGGGGGTTATTACAATGAGCAGTTCTTC; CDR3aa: CASSGVSGGGYYNEQFF
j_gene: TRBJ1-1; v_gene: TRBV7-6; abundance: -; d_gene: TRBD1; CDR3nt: TGTGCCAGCAGCTTAGAAGGGGGCCGTACTGAAGCTTTCTTT; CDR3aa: CASSLEGGRTEAFF
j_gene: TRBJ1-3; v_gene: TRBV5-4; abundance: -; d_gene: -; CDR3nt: TGTGCCAGCAGCTTGGATAACGGAGGTTCTGGAAACACCATATATTTT; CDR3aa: CASSLDNGGSGNTIYF
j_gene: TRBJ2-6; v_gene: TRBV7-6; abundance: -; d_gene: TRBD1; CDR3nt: TGTGCCAGCAGCTTAGATCCGGGACAGGGCAGAACTGGGGCCAACGTCCTGACTTTC; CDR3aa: CASSLDPGQGRTGANVLTF
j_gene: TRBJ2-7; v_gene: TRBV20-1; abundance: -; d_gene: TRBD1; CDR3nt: TGCAGTGCCGGGTTGGGGACAGGGCAGTACTTC; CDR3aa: CSAGLGTGQYF
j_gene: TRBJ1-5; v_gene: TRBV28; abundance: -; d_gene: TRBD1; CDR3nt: TGTGCCAGCAGCTACAGGGGTAGCAATCAGCCCCAGCATTTT; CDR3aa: CASSYRGSNQPQHF
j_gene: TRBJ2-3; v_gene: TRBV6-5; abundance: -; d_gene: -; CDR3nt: TGTGCCAGCAGTTACGAGCACAGGGCTGGAGATACGCAGTATTTT; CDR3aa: CASSYEHRAGDTQYF
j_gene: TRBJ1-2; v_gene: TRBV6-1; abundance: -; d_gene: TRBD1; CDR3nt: TGTGCCAGCAGTGAAAATGGAGGGGGCAATGGCTACACCTTC; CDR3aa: CASSENGGGNGYTF